The 16 T cell receptor beta chains in this list originate from one sample, sequenced in a study of identical twins (TCRdb year 2016). Libraries were built with 5' RACE. TCRdb records Illumina HiSeq 2000 as the sequencer. TCRdb passed the public sequencing reads through fastp at Q25 and MiXCR, retaining productive beta sequences. Each entry merges the rows of one CDR3 protein and shows their most common DNA and genes. The sample profile shows approximately 700,000 distinct CDR3 sequences; around 5.7% of them were found once. Roughly 2% of the sample goes to the ten largest clones. Sequences were obtained from naive T cells sorted from blood. The cell subset or site label, read with the paper, signifies: cells isolated with a human naive T-cell isolation kit. These receptors were obtained from a man between 18 and 29 years old in good health.

This clonotype was counted at least ten times. This chain connects TRBV29-1 to TRBJ2-1; D is undetermined. There are 16 residues in the CDR3. Trimming took 1 base from V and 5 from J, leaving 18 bases between them. From germline, CDR1 is SQVTM and CDR2 ANQGSEA. The CDR3 region has the DNA TGCAGCGTTGAAGGTTTAGGGCCGTTTCCTAACAATGAGCAGTTCTTC. Translation gives CSVEGLGPFPNNEQFF.

Only a few counts were recorded for this clonotype. V is TRBV11-2 and J is TRBJ1-1, with D possibly matching TRBD1 (6 bases). Germline loops: CDR1 SGHAT, CDR2 FQNNGV. The V gene lost 0 bases and the J gene lost 6 bases, with 14 bases spanning the gap. This CDR3 region has 15 residues. In DNA form, the CDR3 reads TGTGCCAGCAGCTTAGAATCGGGGGCCTTGTCTGAAGCTTTCTTT. Protein sequence: CASSLESGALSEAFF. The variable domain in full, with the rest retrieved from reference TRBV11-2 and TRBJ1-1, is EAGVAQSPRYKIIEKRQSVAFWCNPISGHATLYWYQQILGQGPKLLIQFQNNGVVDDSQLPKDRFSAERLKGVDSTLKIQPAKLEDSAVYLCASSLESGALSEAFFGQGTRLTVV.

The table lists this clonotype with a few counts. This chain uses TRBV27 with TRBJ2-7, with D unclear. CDR1 is MNHEY and CDR2 is SMNVEV in the germline V gene (reference sequence). V lost 8 bases to trimming and J lost 3 bases, with 14 bases between them. The CDR3 spans 13 residues. The CDR3 DNA reads as TGTGCCAGCCGCCCCGGTTGGGGCTACGAGCAGTACTTC. It codes for CASRPGWGYEQYF.

The J gene is TRBJ1-5, the V gene TRBV29-1; D possibly corresponds to TRBD1 (5 bases). The CDR3 has 13 residues. Trimming removed 6 bases at V and 2 bases at J, with 11 bases between. Per germline, CDR1 SQVTM and CDR2 ANQGSEA. The CDR3 DNA follows: TGCAGCGTACGGGGCGATGGCAATCAGCCCCAGCATTTT. This gives the protein CSVRGDGNQPQHF.

Ten or more counts support this clonotype. The rearrangement joins TRBV10-3 to TRBJ2-1; D is perhaps TRBD1 (6 bases). From germline, CDR1 is ENHRY and CDR2 SYGVKD. The CDR3 contains 18 residues. V lost 0 bases and J lost 4, with 19 bases in between. For the CDR3, the DNA is TGTGCCATCAGTGAGTCTTTCGGTCAAAGGGACACTTACAATGAGCAGTTCTTC. As protein: CAISESFGQRDTYNEQFF.

In this sample, this clonotype turned up a few times. The chain links TRBV3-1 to TRBJ2-2; 10 nucleotides agree with TRBD2. Germline V gives CDR1 LGHDT, CDR2 YNNKEL (reference sequence). The CDR3 totals 14 residues. Unmatched junction bases numbered 6, after V lost 10 bases and J lost 4 bases. As DNA, the CDR3 is TGTGCCACCCGAGCGGGAGGGCTCACCGGGGAGCTGTTTTTT. It translates to CATRAGGLTGELFF.

This clonotype showed up just a few times. In nucleotides, the CDR3 is TGCGCCAGCAGCACTCAAAGGGGGACCGATTACAATGAGCAGTTCTTC. Amino acids: CASSTQRGTDYNEQFF. V usage is TRBV5-1 and J usage is TRBJ2-1; perhaps TRBD1 as D (6 bases). Germline V CDR1 and CDR2: SGHRS, YFSETQ. This CDR3 has 16 amino acids. Trimming removed 4 bases from V and 4 bases from J, with 18 bases in between. The whole variable domain, filled in from reference TRBV5-1 and TRBJ2-1, reads KAGVTQTPRYLIKTRGQQVTLSCSPISGHRSVSWYQQTPGQGLQFLFEYFSETQRNKGNFPGRFSGRQFSNSRSEMNVSTLELGDSALYLCASSTQRGTDYNEQFFGPGTRLTVL.

The chain is built from TRBV5-1 and TRBJ1-3, with 7 bases identical to TRBD1. This CDR3 is 15 amino acids long. CDR1 SGHRS and CDR2 YFSETQ come from the germline V gene. The junction had 5 bases not matched to a gene; V was cut back by 3 bases and J by 2 bases. The CDR3 spells CASSSTTGPGNTIYF. In DNA form, the CDR3 reads TGCGCCAGCAGCTCGACGACAGGGCCTGGAAACACCATATATTTT.

This chain joins TRBV20-1 and TRBJ2-3, with 10 bases matching TRBD2. After removal of 0 bases from V and 7 bases from J, the junction contained 10 bases not matched to a gene. CDR3 length: 16 residues. Per the germline V gene, CDR1 is DFQATT and CDR2 is SNEGSKA (reference sequence). CDR3: CSARDQAGGSPYTQYF. The DNA of the CDR3 is TGCAGTGCTAGAGATCAAGCGGGAGGGTCACCGTATACGCAGTATTTT.

This clonotype came up many times. This rearrangement joins TRBV20-1 to TRBJ2-1, with 12 bases matching TRBD2. CDR1 DFQATT and CDR2 SNEGSKA come from the germline V gene (reference sequence). This CDR3 is 14 amino acids long. The junction had 10 bases not matched to a gene; V was cut back by 6 bases and J by 10 bases. The CDR3 bases are TGCAGTGCCGTTCGTTCTAGCGGGAGGGACGAGCAGTTCTTC. Protein sequence: CSAVRSSGRDEQFF.

This clonotype came up a few times. The V and J genes are TRBV7-9 and TRBJ2-2, with D maybe TRBD1 (5 bases). Deletions cut 1 base from V and 6 bases from J, with 9 bases between. Germline CDR1 is SEHNR and CDR2 is FQNEAQ (reference sequence). The CDR3 extends over 14 amino acids. The CDR3 coding sequence is TGTGCCAGCAGCTTAGAAGGGGCTGCCGGGGAGCTGTTTTTT. Translated: CASSLEGAAGELFF.

This clonotype has a handful of counts. V usage is TRBV5-4 and J usage is TRBJ1-1, with D hard to call. This CDR3 comprises 14 residues. Trimming shortened V by 1 base and J by 2 bases, and 9 bases separated the two germline ends. The germline V gene has CDR1 SGHNT and CDR2 YYREEE (reference sequence). CDR3 bases: TGTGCCAGCAGCTTGATGTCGGACAACACTGAAGCTTTCTTT. Translating it yields CASSLMSDNTEAFF.

This clonotype was recorded at least ten times. J is TRBJ2-7 and V is TRBV2; perhaps TRBD2 as D (5 bases). Germline V gives CDR1 SNHLY, CDR2 FYNNEI. There are 13 residues in the CDR3. The V end lost 7 bases, the J end lost 3 bases, and 13 bases lay between the germline ends. CDR3 sequence: CASTIEGNYEQYF. The CDR3 coding sequence is TGTGCCAGCACGATTGAGGGTAACTACGAGCAGTACTTC.

The sample holds many counts of this clonotype. V usage is TRBV30 and J usage is TRBJ1-1, with 8 bases fitting TRBD1. Germline V CDR1 and CDR2: GTSNPN, SVGIG (reference sequence). Trimming at V came to 2 bases and at J to 7 bases, leaving 9 bases not matched to a gene. The CDR3 totals 14 residues. The CDR3: CAWSRTGRPSEAFF. The CDR3 DNA is TGTGCCTGGAGTAGGACAGGGAGGCCCAGTGAAGCTTTCTTT.

At least ten counts were recorded for this clonotype. This chain links TRBV5-1 with TRBJ2-7; perhaps TRBD1 as D (5 bases). CDR3 length equals 15 residues. Germline CDR1 is SGHRS and CDR2 is YFSETQ. Trimming removed 0 bases at V and 0 bases at J, with 10 bases between. Written as DNA, the CDR3 is TGCGCCAGCAGCTTGGGGGGCAGGAGCTCCTACGAGCAGTACGTC. The encoded protein is CASSLGGRSSYEQYV.

Here the CDR3 reads CASSLNEGTPKSGTQYF. DNA of the CDR3: TGCGCCAGCAGCTTGAATGAGGGGACCCCCAAGAGTGGGACCCAGTACTTC. The V call is TRBV5-1, the J call TRBJ2-5; D might be TRBD1 or TRBD2, each matching 5 bases. The CDR3 sequence is 17 residues long. V lost 1 base and J lost 7, with 23 bases in between. The germline gives CDR1 SGHRS, CDR2 YFSETQ.